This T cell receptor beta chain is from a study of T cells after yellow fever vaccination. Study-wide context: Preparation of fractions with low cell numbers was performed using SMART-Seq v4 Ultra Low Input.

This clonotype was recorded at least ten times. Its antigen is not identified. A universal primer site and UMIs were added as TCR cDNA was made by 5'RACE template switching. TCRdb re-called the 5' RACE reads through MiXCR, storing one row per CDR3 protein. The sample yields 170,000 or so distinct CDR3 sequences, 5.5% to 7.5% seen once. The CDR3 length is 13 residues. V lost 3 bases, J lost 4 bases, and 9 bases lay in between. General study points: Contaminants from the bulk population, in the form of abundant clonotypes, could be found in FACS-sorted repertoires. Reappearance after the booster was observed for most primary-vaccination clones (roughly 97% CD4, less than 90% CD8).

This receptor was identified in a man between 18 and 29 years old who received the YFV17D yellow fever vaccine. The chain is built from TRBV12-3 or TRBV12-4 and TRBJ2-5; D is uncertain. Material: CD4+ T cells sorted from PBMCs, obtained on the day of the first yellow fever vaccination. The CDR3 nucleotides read TGTGCCAGCAGTTTCGCCGTAGGAGAGACCCAGTACTTC. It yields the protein CASSFAVGETQYF.